This TCR beta chain is drawn from a study of Graves' ophthalmopathy and Graves' hyperthyroidism. Study-level points and caveats: Using a 13-signature model, the authors split ophthalmopathy from stable hyperthyroidism, with about 88% sensitivity and around 76% specificity. The model forecast ophthalmopathy progression, reaching 60% to 71% sensitivity and about 75% specificity.

This CDR3 comprises 16 residues. Trimming took 6 bases from V and 4 from J; bases not matched to a gene: 10. This clonotype came up once. The antigen remains undetermined. RNA transcripts served as template for amplifying TCR beta CDR3 sequences. RT-PCR with HTBI primers came first, then second-round multiplex PCR. TCRdb processed the multiplex PCR reads anew with MiXCR; each CDR3 protein has one entry. The data hold over 200,000 distinct CDR3 sequences, with under 30% observed a single time. The genes are TRBV12-3 or TRBV12-4 and TRBJ2-2; TRBD2 matches 8 bases. Source material: peripheral blood. The sequence derives from a man between 45 and 60 years old with Graves' ophthalmopathy. The CDR3 region has the DNA TGTGCCAGCAGGGGTGACTTAGCGGGGCGCACCGGGGAGCTGTTTTTT. Protein product: CASRGDLAGRTGELFF.